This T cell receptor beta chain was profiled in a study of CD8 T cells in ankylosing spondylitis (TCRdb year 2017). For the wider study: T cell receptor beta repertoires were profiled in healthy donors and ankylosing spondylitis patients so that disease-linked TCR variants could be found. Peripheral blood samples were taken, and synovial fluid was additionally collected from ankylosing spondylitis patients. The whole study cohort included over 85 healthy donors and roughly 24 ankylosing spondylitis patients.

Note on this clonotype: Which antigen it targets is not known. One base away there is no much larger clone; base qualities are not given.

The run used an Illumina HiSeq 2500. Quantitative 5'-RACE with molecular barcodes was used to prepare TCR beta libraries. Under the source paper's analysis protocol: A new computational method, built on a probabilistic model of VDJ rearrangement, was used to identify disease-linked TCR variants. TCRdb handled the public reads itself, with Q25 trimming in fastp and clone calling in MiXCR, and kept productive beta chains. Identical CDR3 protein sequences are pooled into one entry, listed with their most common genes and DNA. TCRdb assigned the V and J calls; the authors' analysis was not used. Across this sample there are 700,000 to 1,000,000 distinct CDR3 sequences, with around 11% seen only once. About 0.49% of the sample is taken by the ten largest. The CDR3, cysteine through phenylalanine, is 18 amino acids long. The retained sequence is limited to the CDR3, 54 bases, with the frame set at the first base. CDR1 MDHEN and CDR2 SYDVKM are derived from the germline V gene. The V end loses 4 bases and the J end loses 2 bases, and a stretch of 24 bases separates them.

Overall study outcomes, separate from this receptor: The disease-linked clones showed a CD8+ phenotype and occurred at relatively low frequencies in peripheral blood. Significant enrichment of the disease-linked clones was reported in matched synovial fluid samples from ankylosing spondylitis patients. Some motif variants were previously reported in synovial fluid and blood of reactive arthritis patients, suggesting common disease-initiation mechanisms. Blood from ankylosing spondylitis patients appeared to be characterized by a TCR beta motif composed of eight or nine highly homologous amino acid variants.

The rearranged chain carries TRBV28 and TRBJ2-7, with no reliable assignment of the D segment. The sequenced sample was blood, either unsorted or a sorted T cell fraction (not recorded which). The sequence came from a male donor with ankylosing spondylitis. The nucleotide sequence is TGTGCCAGCAGTTGGGCTTACAGCCACCCTTCGAAAGCCTACGAGCAGTACTTC. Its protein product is CASSWAYSHPSKAYEQYF.